These T cell receptor beta chains were read from a single sample in a study of blood T cell repertoires in COVID-19. Sequencing used immunoSEQ multiplex PCR; TCRdb keeps in-frame clones, though not all of them. The sample yields a few hundred thousand clones, approximately 85% seen once. The source material was peripheral blood. These receptors originate from a human donor in a cohort sampled during active COVID-19. Both conserved end residues are part of each CDR3. The D gene is left open where the match is weak. Not every row has a clone size; where given, it reads once, few, many or a size class.

D gene,clone size,J gene,V gene,CDR3 protein,CDR3 DNA
NA,NA,TRBJ1-6,TRBV7-9,CASAARADSPLHF,TGTGCCAGCGCCGCCAGGGCGGATTCACCCCTCCACTTT
NA,NA,TRBJ1-3,TRBV5-1,CASSLEQGGDTIYF,TGCGCCAGCAGCTTGGAACAGGGTGGAGACACCATATATTTT
TRBD1,NA,TRBJ1-1,TRBV5-6,CASSAQGSTEAFF,TGTGCCAGCAGCGCACAGGGGAGTACTGAAGCTTTCTTT
NA,NA,TRBJ2-7,TRBV3-1/TRBV3-2,CASKRTPLGYEQYF,TGTGCCAGCAAACGGACACCACTGGGGTACGAGCAGTACTTC
TRBD2,NA,TRBJ2-7,TRBV4-1,CASSQDITGGPSGEQYF,TGCGCCAGCAGCCAAGATATCACGGGGGGGCCGTCTGGGGAGCAGTACTTC
NA,once,TRBJ1-1,TRBV27,CASSFSGNTEAFF,TGTGCCAGCAGTTTCAGCGGAAACACTGAAGCTTTCTTT
NA,NA,TRBJ1-1,TRBV14,CASSWTAGGTEAFF,TGTGCCAGCAGTTGGACAGCCGGTGGGACTGAAGCTTTCTTT
NA,once,TRBJ1-1,TRBV7-9,CASSADKNTEAFF,TGTGCCAGCAGCGCGGACAAGAACACTGAAGCTTTCTTT
NA,NA,TRBJ1-6,TRBV3-1/TRBV3-2,CASSQDGGRNSPLHF,TGTGCCAGCAGCCAAGATGGAGGGCGTAATTCACCCCTCCACTTT
NA,NA,TRBJ1-1,TRBV19,CASSTQGGTEAFF,TGTGCCAGTAGTACGCAGGGAGGCACTGAAGCTTTCTTT
NA,NA,TRBJ1-1,TRBV15,CATAGFTEAFF,TGTGCCACCGCAGGGTTTACTGAAGCTTTCTTT
NA,many,TRBJ1-2,TRBV10-2,CASAGLFNYGYTF,TGCGCCAGCGCTGGACTCTTTAACTATGGCTACACCTTC
TRBD1,once,TRBJ1-1,TRBV10-2,CASSSTGMNTEAFF,TGCGCCAGCAGTTCGACAGGGATGAACACTGAAGCTTTCTTT
TRBD1,NA,TRBJ2-3,TRBV7-9,CASSSPRDRDYTDTQYF,TGTGCCAGCAGCTCCCCCCGGGACAGGGATTACACAGATACGCAGTATTTT
TRBD1,NA,TRBJ1-2,TRBV2,CASIPGGQGGYGYTF,TGTGCCAGCATCCCGGGCGGACAGGGGGGCTATGGCTACACCTTC
TRBD1,NA,TRBJ2-5,TRBV7-3,CASSLTGTGGQETQYF,TGTGCCAGCAGCTTAACAGGGACAGGGGGACAAGAGACCCAGTACTTC
TRBD1,NA,TRBJ1-1,TRBV24-1,CATSDPGQGTEAFF,TGTGCCACCAGTGATCCCGGACAGGGCACTGAAGCTTTCTTT
TRBD1,few,TRBJ1-2,TRBV29-1,CSAERGQDYGYTF,TGCAGCGCCGAAAGAGGACAGGACTATGGCTACACCTTC
TRBD1,NA,TRBJ1-2,TRBV19,CASSMGRDRERDGYTF,TGTGCCAGTAGTATGGGCCGGGACAGGGAGAGGGATGGCTACACCTTC
NA,NA,TRBJ1-1,TRBV18,CASSPLREWVAIMNTEAFF,TGTGCCAGCTCACCACTTCGGGAATGGGTAGCGATCATGAACACTGAAGCTTTCTTT
TRBD1,NA,TRBJ2-5,TRBV7-7,CASSLTGYETQYF,TGTGCCAGCAGCTTGACAGGGTATGAGACCCAGTACTTC
NA,once,TRBJ2-6,TRBV3-1/TRBV3-2,CASSQSAGYSGANVLTF,TGTGCCAGCAGCCAATCTGCAGGGTACTCTGGGGCCAACGTCCTGACTTTC
TRBD1,NA,TRBJ1-6,TRBV4-2,CASSRDRVYNSPLHF,TGTGCCAGCAGCCGGGACAGGGTCTATAATTCACCCCTCCACTTT
NA,NA,TRBJ2-1,TRBV11-3,CASSSGRYEQFF,TGTGCCAGCAGCTCGGGTAGATATGAGCAGTTCTTC
NA,NA,TRBJ1-5,TRBV27,CASSLGPNQPQHF,TGTGCCAGCAGTTTAGGGCCGAATCAGCCCCAGCATTTT
TRBD2,NA,TRBJ2-7,TRBV9,CASSVSSGGAYEQYF,TGTGCCAGCAGCGTATCCAGCGGGGGGGCATACGAGCAGTACTTC
NA,few,TRBJ2-7,TRBV4-1,CASSQDGDTYEQYF,TGCGCCAGCAGCCAGGACGGGGACACCTACGAGCAGTACTTC
TRBD1,few,TRBJ1-4,TRBV7-8,CASSYDRGFVSANEKLFF,TGTGCCAGCAGCTATGACAGGGGTTTTGTGTCGGCAAATGAAAAACTGTTTTTT